Listed below are T cell receptor beta chains from one sample, sequenced in a study of cytomegalovirus exposure and HLA in healthy donors. Repertoires were generated with immunoSEQ multiplex PCR, while TCRdb's copy carries only in-frame clones and drops some. The table records around 85,000 clones, approximately 80% of them present only once. The sequenced sample was PBMCs. The receptors derive from a man between 50 and 59 years old in good health and CMV-seropositive. Both conserved end residues are part of each CDR3.

j_call cdr3_length v_call cdr3_aa
TRBJ1-5 15 TRBV19 CASSFHGYSNQPQHF
TRBJ2-3 17 TRBV5-4 CASSLVSRGWVTDTQYF
TRBJ2-2 15 TRBV5-4 CASRHRGRAAGELFF
TRBJ2-2 18 TRBV7-9 CASSLAGQGAPGAGELFF
TRBJ2-6 14 TRBV5-1 CASGRNSGANGLTF
TRBJ2-2 18 TRBV9 CASSPHSSVRGNTGELFF
TRBJ2-3 14 TRBV11-2 CASTVRASGDTQYF
TRBJ2-3 17 TRBV15 CATSLGGAGTSTDTQYF
TRBJ2-1 15 TRBV18 CASSPSQGTMNEQFF
TRBJ2-1 14 TRBV9 CASSPIGGANEQFF
TRBJ2-6 19 TRBV28 CASSPQRGFRNSGANVLTF